These 15 T cell receptor beta chains share one sample of origin, sequenced in a study of shared clonotypes between healthy human individuals. Assay: immunoSEQ multiplex PCR; the TCRdb copy retains only in-frame clones and omits some. The sample gives approximately 320,000 clones, around 87% of which show up once; about 17% is in the top ten. The specimen was memory CD8+ T cells sorted from blood. Indicated subset: CD45RO+ cells pooled with CCR7-negative TemRA cells. Source of these receptors: a man aged 18-30 years in good health.

Only one count was recorded for this clone. Different DNA sequences within this sample yield the same CDR3. This chain uses TRBV5-6 with TRBJ2-7, with a weak D call TRBD2 (6 bases). The CDR3 consists of 13 residues. CDR1 and CDR2 (germline): SGHDT, YYEEEE. The V and J ends lost 3 bases and 1 base respectively, with 8 bases between them. CDR3 region: CASSSGSSYEQYF. The DNA for the CDR3 is TGTGCCAGCAGCTCCGGGAGTTCCTACGAGCAGTACTTC.

V gene TRBV10-1 combines with J gene TRBJ2-7; 10 bases fit TRBD2. CDR1 is WNHNN, CDR2 SYGVQD, per germline (reference sequence). V was clipped by 4 bases and J by 2 bases; unmatched bases: 5. The CDR3 length is 15 residues. The CDR3 DNA is TGCGCCAGCAGTGCAAGGACTAGCGGAACCTACGAGCAGTACTTC. This codes for CASSARTSGTYEQYF.

The chain couples TRBV7-8 to TRBJ1-1; D gene ambiguous. The CDR3 spans 14 residues. The germline V and J ends were trimmed by 6 bases and 4 bases, with 15 bases remaining between them. The germline V gene has CDR1 SGHVS and CDR2 FQNEAQ. CDR3 DNA sequence: TGTGCCAGCAGTTTATCTCTATACGGCACTGAAGCTTTCTTT. Encoded protein: CASSLSLYGTEAFF.

This sequence joins TRBV30 and TRBJ2-7, with D tentatively TRBD1 (6 bases). Germline assignment: CDR1 GTSNPN and CDR2 SVGIG (reference sequence). V was clipped by 1 base and J by 6 bases, with 16 bases between them. CDR3 length: 14 residues. The CDR3, as DNA: TGTGCCTGGAGTGCCGGGACATATCCTAGCGAGCAGTACTTC. Translation gives CAWSAGTYPSEQYF.

The chain carries TRBV19 and TRBJ1-1; 7 positions agree with TRBD1. The CDR3 sequence is 14 residues long. With 5 bases clipped from V and 4 bases from J, the junction kept 7 bases outside the gene matches. Germline CDR1 and CDR2: LNHDA and SQIVND (reference sequence). The CDR3 bases are TGTGCCAGTAGTCCCGCGTCAGGGGGCACTGAAGCTTTCTTT. This gives the protein CASSPASGGTEAFF.

This clone occurred many times. The chain is built from TRBV28 and TRBJ1-2; TRBD1 agrees at 9 bases. Germline V gene lookup returns CDR1 MDHEN and CDR2 SYDVKM. This CDR3 region has 14 residues. J was trimmed by 8 bases and V by 6 bases; bases with no gene match: 10. The CDR3 DNA is TGTGCCAGCAGCCCAACGGGACAGGGTTGGGGCTACACCTTC. Encoded protein: CASSPTGQGWGYTF.

The genes are TRBV7-6 and TRBJ2-1; TRBD2 matches at 10 bases. Germline V lookup: CDR1 SGHVS, CDR2 FNYEAQ. The J segment lost 10 bases and the V segment lost 0 bases, leaving 6 bases of the junction unmatched. CDR3 size: 15 residues. CDR3: CASSLAERGGWEQFF. The CDR3 DNA reads TGTGCCAGCAGCTTAGCGGAGCGGGGGGGTTGGGAGCAGTTCTTC.

The genes are TRBV19 and TRBJ1-3; 7 bases are shared with TRBD1. This CDR3 has 15 amino acids. With V trimmed by 5 bases and J by 0 bases, 4 bases remained unmatched. Germline V CDR1 and CDR2: LNHDA, SQIVND (reference sequence). The CDR3 loop is CASSPTGYSGNTIYF. The CDR3 DNA is TGTGCCAGTAGTCCGACAGGGTACTCTGGAAACACCATATATTTT.

The chain couples TRBV7-8 to TRBJ1-1; D remains unclear. The ends were cut back, 1 base at V and 5 bases at J, with 8 bases in the middle. The V gene's germline CDR1 is SGHVS and CDR2 FQNEAQ. This CDR3 region has 13 residues. The CDR3 DNA reads TGTGCCAGCAGCTTAGGTCCGGAGACTGAAGCTTTCTTT. Its translation is CASSLGPETEAFF.

The chain combines TRBV11-2 with TRBJ2-2; 10 bases match TRBD2. The trim removed 5 bases at V and 3 bases at J, leaving 3 bases unmatched. CDR1 is SGHAT, CDR2 FQNNGV, per germline. CDR3 size: 15 residues. The CDR3 nucleotides are TGTGCCAGCAGCCGGACTAGCGGCGACACCGGGGAGCTGTTTTTT. This sequence encodes CASSRTSGDTGELFF.

This chain connects TRBV13 to TRBJ2-1; 9 bases match TRBD1. This CDR3 has 15 amino acids. V lost 5 bases to trimming and J lost 7 bases; unmatched junction nucleotides: 9. Looked up from germline, CDR1 is PRHDT and CDR2 is FYEKMQ (reference sequence). CDR3 nucleotide sequence: TGTGCCAGCAGCCCAAGAGGACAGGGGAAGAATGAGCAGTTCTTC. This sequence encodes CASSPRGQGKNEQFF.

The chain joins TRBV9 to TRBJ1-1, with 7 bases lining up with TRBD1. Germline V gene sequence: CDR1 SGDLS, CDR2 YYNGEE. CDR3 length equals 18 residues. The ends lost 0 bases at V and 5 bases at J; junction bases unmatched: 16. The CDR3 sequence: CASSVAKETGPRRTEAFF. DNA of the CDR3: TGTGCCAGCAGCGTAGCTAAGGAGACAGGGCCCCGAAGGACTGAAGCTTTCTTT.

This clone turned up a few times. The chain carries TRBV7-3 and TRBJ2-1; D is tentatively TRBD1 or TRBD2 (5 bases each). The V gene lost 5 bases and the J gene lost 0 bases, with 14 bases spanning the gap. Germline V lookup: CDR1 SGHTA, CDR2 FQGTGA. This CDR3 contains 16 residues. CDR3 region: CASSQTGLYSYNEQFF. The CDR3 DNA sequence: TGTGCCAGCAGCCAAACGGGGCTTTACTCCTACAATGAGCAGTTCTTC.

This chain connects TRBV4-3 to TRBJ1-4; D unclear. The ends were cut back, 0 bases at V and 5 bases at J, with 10 bases in the middle. There are 15 residues in the CDR3. CDR1 is LGHNA and CDR2 is YSLEER in the germline V gene. This CDR3 reads CASSQEWGPNEKLFF. DNA for the CDR3: TGCGCCAGCAGCCAAGAGTGGGGTCCAAATGAAAAACTGTTTTTT.

V is TRBV7-3 and J is TRBJ2-7, with D possibly being TRBD1 (6 bases). Germline V gives CDR1 SGHTA, CDR2 FQGTGA. The CDR3 length is 14 residues. Between the trimmed V and J ends, which lost 2 bases and 4 bases, there was a span of 12 bases. The CDR3, as DNA: TGTGCCAGCAGCTTAGGCCCACAGGGTTACGAGCAGTACTTC. It translates to CASSLGPQGYEQYF.